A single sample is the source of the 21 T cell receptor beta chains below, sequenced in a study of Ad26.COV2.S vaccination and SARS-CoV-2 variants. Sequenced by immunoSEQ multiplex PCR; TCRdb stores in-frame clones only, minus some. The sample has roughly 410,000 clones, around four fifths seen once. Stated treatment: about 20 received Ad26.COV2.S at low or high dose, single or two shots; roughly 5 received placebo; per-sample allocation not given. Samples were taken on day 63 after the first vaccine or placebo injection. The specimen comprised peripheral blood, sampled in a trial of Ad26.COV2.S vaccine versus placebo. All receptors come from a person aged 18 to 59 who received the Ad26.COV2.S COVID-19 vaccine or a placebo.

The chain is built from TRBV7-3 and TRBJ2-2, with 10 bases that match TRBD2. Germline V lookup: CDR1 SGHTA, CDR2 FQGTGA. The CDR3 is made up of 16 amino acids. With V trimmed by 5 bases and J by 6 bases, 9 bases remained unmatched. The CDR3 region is CASSPQTSGYAGELFF. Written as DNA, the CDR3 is TGTGCCAGCAGCCCTCAGACTAGCGGGTATGCCGGGGAGCTGTTTTTT.

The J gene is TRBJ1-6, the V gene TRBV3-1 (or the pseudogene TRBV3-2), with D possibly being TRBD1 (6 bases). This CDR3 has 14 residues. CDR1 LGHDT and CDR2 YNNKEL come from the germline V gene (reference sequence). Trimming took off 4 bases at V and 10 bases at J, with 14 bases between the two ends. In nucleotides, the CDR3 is TGTGCCAGCAGCCTCGGGACATCCCGATCACCCCTCCACTTT. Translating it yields CASSLGTSRSPLHF.

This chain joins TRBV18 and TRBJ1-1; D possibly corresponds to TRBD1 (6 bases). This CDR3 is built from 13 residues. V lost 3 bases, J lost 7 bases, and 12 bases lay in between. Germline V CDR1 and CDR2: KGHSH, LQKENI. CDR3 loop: CASSPPVDSEAFF. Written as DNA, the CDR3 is TGTGCCAGCTCACCTCCCGTGGACAGTGAAGCTTTCTTT.

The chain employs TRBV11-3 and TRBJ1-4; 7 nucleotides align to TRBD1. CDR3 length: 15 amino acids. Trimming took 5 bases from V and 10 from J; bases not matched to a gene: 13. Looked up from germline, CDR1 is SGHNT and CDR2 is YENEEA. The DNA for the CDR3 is TGTGCCAGCAGCCTTTCCCGGACAGGAGTTGGAAAACTGTTTTTT. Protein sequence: CASSLSRTGVGKLFF.

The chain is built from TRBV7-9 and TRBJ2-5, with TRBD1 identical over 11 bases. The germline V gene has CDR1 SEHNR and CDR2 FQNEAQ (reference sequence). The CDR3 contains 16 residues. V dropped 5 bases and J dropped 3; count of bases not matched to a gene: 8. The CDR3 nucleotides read TGTGCCAGCAGCGAGCCTCCGGGACAGGGGGAAGAGACCCAGTACTTC. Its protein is CASSEPPGQGEETQYF.

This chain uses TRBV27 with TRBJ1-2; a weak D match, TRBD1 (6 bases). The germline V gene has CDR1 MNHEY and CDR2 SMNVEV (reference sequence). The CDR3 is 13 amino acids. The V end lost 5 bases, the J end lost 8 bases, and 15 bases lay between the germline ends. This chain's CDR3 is CASSPRQARGYTF. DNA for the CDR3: TGTGCCAGCAGTCCGCGACAGGCACGGGGCTACACCTTC.

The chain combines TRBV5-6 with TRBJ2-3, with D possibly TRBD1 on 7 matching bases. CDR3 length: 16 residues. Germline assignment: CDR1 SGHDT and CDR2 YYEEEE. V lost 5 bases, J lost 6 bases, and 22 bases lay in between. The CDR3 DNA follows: TGTGCCAGCAGGGAAGACAGGGTTCGTCGGGGGGATACGCAGTATTTT. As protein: CASREDRVRRGDTQYF.

The CDR3 DNA is TGTGCCAGCAGCTTGTATGGGGGGCAAGAGACCCAGTACTTC. The encoded protein is CASSLYGGQETQYF. This chain links TRBV5-5 with TRBJ2-5, with D maybe TRBD2 (6 bases). Trimming cost V 1 base and J 2 bases, with 9 bases left between them. This CDR3 comprises 14 residues. Per germline, CDR1 SGHKS and CDR2 YYEKEE (reference sequence).

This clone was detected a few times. The CDR3 loop is CASSPGGASYEQYF. CDR3 in DNA: TGCGCCAGCAGCCCGGGGGGGGCGTCCTACGAGCAGTACTTC. This chain uses TRBV5-1 with TRBJ2-7; 8 bases fit TRBD2. The CDR3 has 14 amino acids. Per the germline V gene, CDR1 is SGHRS and CDR2 is YFSETQ. After removal of 4 bases from V and 1 base from J, the junction contained 4 bases not matched to a gene.

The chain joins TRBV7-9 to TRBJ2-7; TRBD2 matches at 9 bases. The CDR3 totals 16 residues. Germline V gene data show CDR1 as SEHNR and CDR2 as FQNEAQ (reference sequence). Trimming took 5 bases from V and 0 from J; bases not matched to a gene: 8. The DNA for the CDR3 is TGTGCCAGCAGCCTCCCGACTAGCGGAAGCTCCTACGAGCAGTACTTC. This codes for CASSLPTSGSSYEQYF. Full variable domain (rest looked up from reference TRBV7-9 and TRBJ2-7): DTGVSQNPRHKITKRGQNVTFRCDPISEHNRLYWYRQTLGQGPEFLTYFQNEAQLEKSRLLSDRFSAERPKGSFSTLEIQRTEQGDSAMYLCASSLPTSGSSYEQYFGPGTRLTVT.

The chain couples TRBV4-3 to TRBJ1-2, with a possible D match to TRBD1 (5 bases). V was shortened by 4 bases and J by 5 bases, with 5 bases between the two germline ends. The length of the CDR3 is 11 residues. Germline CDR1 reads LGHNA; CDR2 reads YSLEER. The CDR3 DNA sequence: TGCGCCAGCAGCCGGGGGTATGGCTACACCTTC. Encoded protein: CASSRGYGYTF.

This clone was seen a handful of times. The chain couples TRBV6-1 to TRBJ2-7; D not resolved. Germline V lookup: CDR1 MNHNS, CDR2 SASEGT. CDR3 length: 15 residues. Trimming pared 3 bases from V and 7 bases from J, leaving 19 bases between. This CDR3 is CASSDPLGPPREQYF. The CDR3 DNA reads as TGTGCCAGCAGTGACCCACTTGGACCCCCTCGTGAGCAGTACTTC.

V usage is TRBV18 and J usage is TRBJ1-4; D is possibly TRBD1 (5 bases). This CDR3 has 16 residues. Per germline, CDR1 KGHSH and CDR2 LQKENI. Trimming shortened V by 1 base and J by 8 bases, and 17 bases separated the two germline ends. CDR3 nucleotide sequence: TGTGCCAGCTCACCACAATTTTCCAGGGCGGAGGAAAAACTGTTTTTT. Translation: CASSPQFSRAEEKLFF.

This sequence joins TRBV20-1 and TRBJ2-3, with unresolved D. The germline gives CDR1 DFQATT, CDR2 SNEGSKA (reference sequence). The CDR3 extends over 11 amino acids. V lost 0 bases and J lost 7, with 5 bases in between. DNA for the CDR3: TGCAGTGCTAGAGATGTGAATACGCAGTATTTT. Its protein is CSARDVNTQYF.

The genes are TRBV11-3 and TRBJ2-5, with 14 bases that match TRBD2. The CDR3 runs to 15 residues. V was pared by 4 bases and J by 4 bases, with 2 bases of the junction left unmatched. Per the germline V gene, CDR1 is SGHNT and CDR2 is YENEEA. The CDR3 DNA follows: TGTGCCAGCAGCTCGACTAGCGGGGGGGGAGAGACCCAGTACTTC. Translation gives CASSSTSGGGETQYF.

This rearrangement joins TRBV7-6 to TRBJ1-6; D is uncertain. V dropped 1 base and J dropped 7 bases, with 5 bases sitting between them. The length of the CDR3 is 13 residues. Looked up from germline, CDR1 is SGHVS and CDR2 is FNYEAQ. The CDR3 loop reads CASSLEGNSPLHF. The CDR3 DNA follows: TGTGCCAGCAGCTTAGAGGGAAATTCACCCCTCCACTTT. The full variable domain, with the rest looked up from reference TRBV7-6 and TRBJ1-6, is GAGVSQSPRYKVTKRGQDVALRCDPISGHVSLYWYRQALGQGPEFLTYFNYEAQQDKSGLPNDRFSAERPEGSISTLTIQRTEQRDSAMYRCASSLEGNSPLHFGNGTRLTVT.

The CDR3 region is CASSTQGVSGANVLTF. The CDR3 DNA reads as TGTGCCAGTAGTACCCAAGGAGTCTCTGGGGCCAACGTCCTGACTTTC. The chain links TRBV19 to TRBJ2-6; D remains ambiguous. Germline lookup yields CDR1 LNHDA and CDR2 SQIVND (reference sequence). V shed 4 bases and J shed 0 bases, with 10 bases lying between them. The CDR3 spans 16 residues.

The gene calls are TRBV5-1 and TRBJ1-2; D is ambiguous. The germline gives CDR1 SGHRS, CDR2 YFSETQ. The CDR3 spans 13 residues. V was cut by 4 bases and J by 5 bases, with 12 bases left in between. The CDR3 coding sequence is TGCGCCAGCAGCATCAGTCAGTCTTATGGCTACACCTTC. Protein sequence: CASSISQSYGYTF. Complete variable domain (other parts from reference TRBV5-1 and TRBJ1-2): KAGVTQTPRYLIKTRGQQVTLSCSPISGHRSVSWYQQTPGQGLQFLFEYFSETQRNKGNFPGRFSGRQFSNSRSEMNVSTLELGDSALYLCASSISQSYGYTFGSGTRLTVV.

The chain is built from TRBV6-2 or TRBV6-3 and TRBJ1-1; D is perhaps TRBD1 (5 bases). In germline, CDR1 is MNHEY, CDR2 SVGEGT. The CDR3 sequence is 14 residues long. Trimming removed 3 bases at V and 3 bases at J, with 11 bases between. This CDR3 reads CASSYPGWDTEAFF. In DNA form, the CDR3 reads TGTGCCAGCAGTTATCCAGGGTGGGACACTGAAGCTTTCTTT.

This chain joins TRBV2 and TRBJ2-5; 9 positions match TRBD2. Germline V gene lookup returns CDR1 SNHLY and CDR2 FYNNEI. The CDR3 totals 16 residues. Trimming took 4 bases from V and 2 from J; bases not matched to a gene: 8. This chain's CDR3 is CASSVGLAGNQETQYF. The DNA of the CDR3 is TGTGCCAGCAGTGTTGGGCTAGCGGGAAATCAAGAGACCCAGTACTTC.

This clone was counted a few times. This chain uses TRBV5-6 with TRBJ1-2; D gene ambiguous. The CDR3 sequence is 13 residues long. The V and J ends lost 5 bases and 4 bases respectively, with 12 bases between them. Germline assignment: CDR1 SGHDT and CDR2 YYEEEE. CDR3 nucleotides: TGTGCCAGCAGAAAAGCAGGAGTCTATGGCTACACCTTC. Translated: CASRKAGVYGYTF.